Sequencing of this TCR beta chain was carried out in a study of T cells in tuberculosis. The CDR3 extends over 14 amino acids. Trimming took 6 bases from V and 5 from J, leaving 16 bases between them. CDR1 is LNHDA and CDR2 is SQIVND in the germline V gene (reference sequence). Only in-frame clones appear in the TCRdb table, and some are missing; sequencing was by immunoSEQ multiplex PCR. The table lists under 40,000 clones, 93% of them singletons. This clone was seen once. The sequencing input was PBMCs. The TCR originated in a donor between 10 and 29 years old with latent tuberculosis or without tuberculosis infection. This chain links TRBV19 with TRBJ1-2; a weak D match, TRBD1 (5 bases). The chain's CDR3 is CASRSGTLQYGYTF. The CDR3 nucleotides read TGTGCCAGTAGGAGCGGGACTCTCCAATATGGCTACACCTTC.